A selection of T cell receptor beta chains follows, all from one sample in a study of T cell responses to AZD1222 COVID-19 vaccine. The table came from immunoSEQ multiplex PCR; TCRdb's copy has only in-frame clones and leaves some out. The sample holds 50,000 to 65,000 clones; approximately 86% are singletons and the top ten take 6.9%. The sequencing here drew on peripheral blood, taken 28 days after the second AZD1222 dose. The source of these receptors is an adult who received the AZD1222 COVID-19 vaccine. CDR3s include the opening cysteine and the closing phenylalanine or tryptophan. The order of the fields is J gene, clone size, V gene, D gene, CDR3 DNA, CDR3 protein. D genes are given only for firm matches. Size is omitted from some rows. Given values are once, few, many or a class for expanded clones.

>TRBJ2-4|NA|TRBV18|NA
TGTGCCAGCTCACTACAGGACGCAGGCAAAAACATTCAGTACTTC
CASSLQDAGKNIQYF
>TRBJ1-3|few|TRBV9|NA
TGTGCCAGCAGCGTAGGAAATGGAAACACCATATATTTT
CASSVGNGNTIYF
>TRBJ2-1|NA|TRBV7-9|NA
TGTGCCAGCAGCTTAGCGGAGGGCGTGGAGCAGTTCTTC
CASSLAEGVEQFF
>TRBJ1-6|once|TRBV6-1|TRBD1
TGTGCCAGCAGTGAAAGTATCGTGAGACAGGGATGGTCACCCCTCCACTTT
CASSESIVRQGWSPLHF
>TRBJ1-1|NA|TRBV11-1|NA
TGTGCCAGCAGCTCAGGGGCACCGAACACTGAAGCTTTCTTT
CASSSGAPNTEAFF
>TRBJ2-5|NA|TRBV6-6|TRBD1
TGTGCCAGCAGGTCACACGGGACAGAGCAAGAGACCCAGTACTTC
CASRSHGTEQETQYF
>TRBJ2-5|NA|TRBV3-1/TRBV3-2|NA
TGTGCCAGCAGCCAAGCGACCCAAGAGACCCAGTACTTC
CASSQATQETQYF
>TRBJ1-2|NA|TRBV5-1|NA
TGCGCCAGCAGCTTGGCTGGCGCAAACTATGGCTACACCTTC
CASSLAGANYGYTF
>TRBJ1-1|once|TRBV13|NA
TGTGCCAGCAGCTTTCGACCAGGGTCTGCAGAGAACACTGAAGCTTTCTTT
CASSFRPGSAENTEAFF
>TRBJ2-1|NA|TRBV6-2/TRBV6-3|TRBD2
TGTGCCAGCAGTTACTGGGGGGGCAATGAGCAGTTCTTC
CASSYWGGNEQFF
>TRBJ1-4|NA|TRBV29-1|NA
TGCAGCGTTGAACCCTGGGATCAAGAAAAACTGTTTTTT
CSVEPWDQEKLFF
>TRBJ2-1|few|TRBV5-6|TRBD1
TGTGCCAGCAGCTTCGGACAGGGAAGTGAGCAGTTCTTC
CASSFGQGSEQFF
>TRBJ1-6|NA|TRBV2|TRBD1
TGTGCCTTCCAGGGGGGGCCGAGGAATTCACCCCTCCACTTT
CAFQGGPRNSPLHF
>TRBJ2-5|NA|TRBV19|NA
TGTGCCAGTAGCGCAGGGCAAGAGACCCAGTACTTC
CASSAGQETQYF
>TRBJ1-6|NA|TRBV28|NA
TGTGCCAGCAGCATATATGGGGGGTCGCGGGGGTACTATAATTCACCCCTCCACTTT
CASSIYGGSRGYYNSPLHF
>TRBJ2-1|NA|TRBV9|NA
TGTGCCAGCAGCGGACGGATGGGGGTTTACAATGAGCAGTTCTTC
CASSGRMGVYNEQFF
>TRBJ2-1|NA|TRBV20-1|TRBD2
TGCAGTGCTAGTAACCTAGCGGGAGCAGCAAATGAGCAGTTCTTC
CSASNLAGAANEQFF
>TRBJ2-1|NA|TRBV11-2|NA
TGTGCCAGCAGCACTATACAGGGCGTAAGGACCCACAATGAGCAGTTCTTC
CASSTIQGVRTHNEQFF
>TRBJ2-3|NA|TRBV6-2/TRBV6-3|TRBD2
TGTGCCAGCAGCCATCCGGGACTACTAACGGATACGCAGTATTTT
CASSHPGLLTDTQYF
>TRBJ2-2|NA|TRBV7-2|NA
TGTGCCAGCAGCCTCACGTCTACCAGCGTGGCGGAGCTGTTTTTT
CASSLTSTSVAELFF
>TRBJ1-5|few|TRBV28|TRBD1
TGTGCCAGCAGTCCCCGGACAGGGGGCAATCAGCCCCAGCATTTT
CASSPRTGGNQPQHF
>TRBJ1-6|NA|TRBV7-2|NA
TGTGCCAGCAGCAGGCAGGCATTCGCCAACTCCTATAATTCACCCCTCCACTTT
CASSRQAFANSYNSPLHF
>TRBJ1-2|once|TRBV18|TRBD1
TGTGCCAGCTCACCAACAGGGGATAACTATGGCTACACCTTC
CASSPTGDNYGYTF
>TRBJ1-1|few|TRBV19|NA
TGTGCCAGTAGTTGGCAGGGGATGAACACTGAAGCTTTCTTT
CASSWQGMNTEAFF
>TRBJ1-5|few|TRBV19|NA
TGTGCCAGTAGTTTCTCCAATCAGCCCCAGCATTTT
CASSFSNQPQHF
>TRBJ2-1|few|TRBV9|TRBD2
TGTGCCAGCAGTGCGGGGTGGTTTAGCGGGAGAGGCGAGCAGTTCTTC
CASSAGWFSGRGEQFF
>TRBJ2-1|NA|TRBV18|TRBD2
TGTGCCAGCTCAGGTGCGGGAGGGAACAATGAGCAGTTCTTC
CASSGAGGNNEQFF
>TRBJ2-7|few|TRBV5-1|NA
TGCGCCAGCAGGCTCAGGGGATTCCAACACTACGAGCAGTACTTC
CASRLRGFQHYEQYF
>TRBJ1-2|NA|TRBV6-5|TRBD1
TGTGCCAGCAGTCCGACAGGGGTGTATGGCTACACCTTC
CASSPTGVYGYTF
>TRBJ1-3|NA|TRBV28|NA
TGTGCCAGCAGTCCCCCGGGAATGGCCTACTCTGGAAACACCATATATTTT
CASSPPGMAYSGNTIYF
>TRBJ1-5|NA|TRBV27|TRBD1
TGTGCCAGCAGTTTGTACGGACAGGGCCCATACAATCAGCCCCAGCATTTT
CASSLYGQGPYNQPQHF
>TRBJ2-1|NA|TRBV20-1|NA
TGCAGTGCTAGTTCCCTTGGCAATGAGCAGTTCTTC
CSASSLGNEQFF
>TRBJ1-1|NA|TRBV7-2|NA
TGTGCCAGCAGGTTTGGACAGCAGAACACTGAAGCTTTCTTT
CASRFGQQNTEAFF
>TRBJ1-5|NA|TRBV19|NA
TGTGCCAGCGATGCGGGGGGTTGGAGCAATCAGCCCCAGCATTTT
CASDAGGWSNQPQHF
>TRBJ2-5|NA|TRBV5-1|TRBD2
TGCGCCAGCAGCTTGGATCTAGCGGGGAACCAAGAGACCCAGTACTTC
CASSLDLAGNQETQYF
>TRBJ1-5|NA|TRBV27|TRBD1
TGTGCCAGCAGTTTGTTCGAGACAGGGGTAGAGCAGGTCAATCAGCCCCAGCATTTT
CASSLFETGVEQVNQPQHF
>TRBJ2-7|NA|TRBV2|NA
TGTGCCAGCAGTGAAGGGGATAGGGGCGAGCAGTACTTC
CASSEGDRGEQYF
>TRBJ2-1|NA|TRBV7-7|TRBD2
TGTGCTAGCAGTCACGAGGGACTATTCAATGAGCAGTTCTTC
CASSHEGLFNEQFF
>TRBJ1-6|NA|TRBV9|NA
TGTGCCAGCAGCGGAGTAGATTCACCCCTCCACTTT
CASSGVDSPLHF
>TRBJ2-3|NA|TRBV6-5|NA
TGTGCCAGCAGTTACTCGTTTGTAGATACGCAGTATTTT
CASSYSFVDTQYF